Shown below are 6 T cell receptor beta chains from a single sample sequenced in a study of cytomegalovirus exposure and HLA in healthy donors. The PCR ran on 60 Vbeta and 13 Jbeta primers. Measured with immunoSEQ multiplex PCR; TCRdb has only the in-frame clones, and not every one. The sample yields under 200,000 clones, around 80% seen once. Sequencing input: PBMCs. These receptors all come from a woman between 18 and 29 years old in good health and CMV-seronegative.

The chain couples TRBV5-1 to TRBJ2-5; D perhaps matches TRBD2 (7 bases). TRBJ2-7 explains the end of the DNA better; the J call may be wrong. This CDR3 has 15 amino acids. Germline assignment: CDR1 SGHRS and CDR2 YFSETQ. The CDR3 DNA reads as TGCGCCAGCAGCTTGGAGGGGGGGGACTCCTACGAGCAGTACTTC. It codes for CASSLEGGDSYEQYF.

This clone was recorded a few times. The rearrangement joins TRBV6-1 to TRBJ1-5; the D gene is possibly TRBD1 (5 bases). Trimming removed 6 bases at V and 5 bases at J, with 17 bases between. The CDR3 sequence is 15 residues long. In germline, CDR1 is MNHNS, CDR2 SASEGT. CDR3 bases: TGTGCCAGCAGCTTAGGGGACTTCAGCTATCAGCCCCAGCATTTT. Amino acids: CASSLGDFSYQPQHF.

The V call is TRBV11-2, the J call TRBJ1-4; tentatively, D is TRBD1 (6 bases). V was cut by 5 bases and J by 0 bases, with 13 bases left in between. The CDR3 loop spans 16 amino acids. Germline V gives CDR1 SGHAT, CDR2 FQNNGV. The DNA for the CDR3 is TGTGCCAGCAGCCGTGACAGGAGAGCAACTAATGAAAAACTGTTTTTT. Its protein product is CASSRDRRATNEKLFF.

CDR3 in amino acids: CASSLHGGTDTQYF. The CDR3 DNA reads TGTGCCAGCAGCTTGCATGGCGGAACAGATACGCAGTATTTT. The chain couples TRBV5-4 to TRBJ2-3; no definite D call. Germline V lookup: CDR1 SGHNT, CDR2 YYREEE (reference sequence). V lost 1 base, J lost 3 bases, and 9 bases lay in between. The length of the CDR3 is 14 residues.

The chain uses TRBV2 and TRBJ2-7, with 7 bases lining up with TRBD2. The CDR3 runs 13 residues. J gave up 2 bases and V 6 bases, and 4 bases lay outside the gene matches. CDR1 and CDR2 (germline): SNHLY, FYNNEI. The DNA for the CDR3 is TGTGCCAGCAGGCGGCTAGCGGCCTACGAGCAGTACGTC. The encoded protein is CASRRLAAYEQYV.

CDR3 coding DNA: TGTGCCAGCAGCTTGGGACTAGCGGGAGGGAACACCGGGGAGCTGTTTTTT. This sequence encodes CASSLGLAGGNTGELFF. The rearrangement joins TRBV7-2 to TRBJ2-2, with 15 bases that match TRBD2. Trimming cost V 3 bases and J 1 base; bases outside gene matches: 0. This CDR3 has 17 residues. CDR1 and CDR2 from the germline V gene are SGHTA and FQGNSA.